This T cell receptor beta chain was profiled in a study of CD8+ T cells in alopecia areata. Overall study results and limits: Sequencing of scalp tissue also captures the resident alphabeta T cells of normal skin. Normal scalp showed lower clonality than lesional scalp, especially alopecia totalis/universalis.

Peripheral blood and lesional scalp punch biopsies were taken from alopecia areata patients. Reverse transcription of extracted RNA yielded cDNA, which provided the sequencing template. Libraries were prepared by immunoSEQ multiplex PCR; TCRdb keeps only in-frame clonotypes and omits some of them. The sample holds 140,000 to 150,000 clones, 58% seen once. From germline, CDR1 is SGHRS and CDR2 YFSETQ. V gave up 2 bases and J gave up 6 bases; unmatched junction bases: 1. The CDR3 sequence is 13 residues long. Of note for this clone: The antigen remains undetermined.

This sequence originates from a human donor with alopecia areata. The genes are TRBV5-1 and TRBJ2-2; TRBD1 matches at 7 bases. Sequencing was performed on CD4+ T cells sorted from blood, taken at week 0. The CDR3 DNA is TGCGCCAGCAGCTTAGACAGGGCCGGGGAGCTGTTTTTT. Protein sequence: CASSLDRAGELFF.